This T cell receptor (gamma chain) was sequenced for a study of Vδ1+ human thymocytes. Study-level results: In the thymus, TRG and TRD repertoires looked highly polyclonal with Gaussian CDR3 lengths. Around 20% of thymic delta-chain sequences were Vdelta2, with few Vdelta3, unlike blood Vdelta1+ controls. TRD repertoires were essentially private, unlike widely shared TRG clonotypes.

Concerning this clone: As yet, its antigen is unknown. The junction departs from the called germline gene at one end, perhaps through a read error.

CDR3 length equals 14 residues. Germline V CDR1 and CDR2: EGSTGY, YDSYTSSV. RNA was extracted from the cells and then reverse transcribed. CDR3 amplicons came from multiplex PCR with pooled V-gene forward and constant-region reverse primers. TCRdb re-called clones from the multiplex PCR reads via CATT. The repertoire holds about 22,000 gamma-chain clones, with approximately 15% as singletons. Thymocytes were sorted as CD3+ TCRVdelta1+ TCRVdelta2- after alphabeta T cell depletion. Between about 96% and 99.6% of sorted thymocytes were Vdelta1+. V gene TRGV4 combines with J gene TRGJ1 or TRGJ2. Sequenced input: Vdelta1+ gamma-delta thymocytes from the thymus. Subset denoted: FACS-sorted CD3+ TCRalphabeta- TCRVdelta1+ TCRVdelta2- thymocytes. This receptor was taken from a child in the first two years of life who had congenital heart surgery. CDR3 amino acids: CATWNGRRRYKKLF. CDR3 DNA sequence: TGTGCCACCTGGAATGGACGCCGGCGGTATAAGAAACTCTTT.